These 13 T cell receptor beta chains were sequenced from one sample in a study of T-cell memory formation after mild COVID-19. TCRdb processed the 5' RACE reads anew with MiXCR; each CDR3 protein has one entry. The profile shows 300,000 or so distinct CDR3 sequences, approximately 16% of them singletons. The sequenced material came from PBMCs or a T cell subset sorted from them (not recorded which). The source is a man aged 18 to 35 who had mild COVID-19 (a few samples of this study predate the infection). Cell type and time point are not known.

This clonotype came up a few times. The chain carries TRBV11-2 and TRBJ1-1; TRBD1 aligns across 7 bases. This CDR3 is 15 amino acids long. J lost 1 base, V lost 5 bases, and 7 bases had no gene match. CDR1 is SGHAT and CDR2 is FQNNGV in the germline V gene. The chain's CDR3 is CASSPRRGANTEAFF. As DNA, the CDR3 is TGTGCCAGCAGCCCGCGCAGGGGGGCGAACACTGAAGCTTTCTTT.

This clonotype appeared many times. The DNA for the CDR3 is TGCAGTGCTGAGGTGGGAGGACCGGGGGGCTACACCTTC. Translating gives CSAEVGGPGGYTF. The chain employs TRBV20-1 and TRBJ1-2; D is unclear. The V gene's germline CDR1 is DFQATT and CDR2 SNEGSKA (reference sequence). Between the trimmed V and J ends, which lost 5 bases and 8 bases, there was a span of 18 bases. The CDR3 consists of 13 residues.

The chain has TRBV6-6 and TRBJ1-1; D gene uncertain. V was pared by 4 bases and J by 3 bases, with 9 bases between. CDR3 size: 13 residues. The germline V gene has CDR1 MNHNY and CDR2 SVGAGI (reference sequence). The CDR3 region is CASSSPLDTEAFF. DNA of the CDR3: TGTGCCAGCAGTTCCCCGTTGGACACTGAAGCTTTCTTT.

This clonotype was observed a handful of times. The chain recombines TRBV12-3 or TRBV12-4 with TRBJ2-7, with 9 bases fitting TRBD1. This CDR3 has 17 residues. The J segment lost 7 bases and the V segment lost 4 bases, leaving 17 bases of the junction unmatched. CDR3 DNA sequence: TGTGCCAGCAGTTCCGACAGGGGGGACTATACCGGATGGGAGCAGTACTTC. Its translation: CASSSDRGDYTGWEQYF.

The chain is built from TRBV7-8 and TRBJ2-7; no firm D call. Trimming removed 3 bases at V and 4 bases at J, with 13 bases between. Germline assignment: CDR1 SGHVS and CDR2 FQNEAQ. The CDR3 is 14 residues long. In DNA, the CDR3 is TGTGCCAGCAGCTTTGAGGTAGGGCGGTACGAGCAGTACTTC. It yields the protein CASSFEVGRYEQYF.

This clonotype was observed a few times. The junction does not match germline at one end; this may be a read error. The chain couples TRBV29-1 to TRBJ2-3; 7 nucleotides agree with TRBD1. The CDR3 has 12 amino acids. CDR1 SQVTM and CDR2 ANQGSEA come from the germline V gene. The CDR3 reads CSIDRATDTQYF. CDR3 sequence (DNA): TGCAGCATTGACAGGGCCACAGATACGCAGTATTTT.

V and J are TRBV25-1 and TRBJ2-5; 7 bases are shared with TRBD1. The trim removed 6 bases at V and 5 bases at J, leaving 9 bases unmatched. The germline V gene has CDR1 MGHDK and CDR2 SYGVNS. CDR3 length: 14 residues. In DNA form, the CDR3 reads TGTGCCAGCAGCTTTCAGGGGGTAGGGGAGACCCAGTACTTC. This gives the protein CASSFQGVGETQYF.

This clonotype has just a few counts. The chain employs TRBV5-6 and TRBJ2-6; D is undetermined. From germline, CDR1 is SGHDT and CDR2 YYEEEE. The CDR3 spans 12 residues. Trimming shortened V by 9 bases and J by 0 bases, and 4 bases separated the two germline ends. CDR3 DNA sequence: TGTGCCACAAGCTCTGGGGCCAACGTCCTGACTTTC. This gives the protein CATSSGANVLTF. The variable domain in full, completed from reference TRBV5-6 and TRBJ2-6, reads DAGVTQSPTHLIKTRGQQVTLRCSPKSGHDTVSWYQQALGQGPQFIFQYYEEEERQRGNFPDRFSGHQFPNYSSELNVNALLLGDSALYLCATSSGANVLTFGAGSRLTVL.

The sample holds a few counts of this clonotype. The V and J genes are TRBV2 and TRBJ2-7; D is undetermined. Germline V gene lookup returns CDR1 SNHLY and CDR2 FYNNEI. V gave up 7 bases and J gave up 1 base, with 11 bases separating them. This CDR3 has 13 residues. The CDR3 region is CASNADGSYEQYV. The CDR3, as DNA: TGTGCCAGCAACGCAGACGGTTCCTACGAGCAGTACGTC.

The gene calls are TRBV14 and TRBJ1-1, with 7 bases lining up with TRBD1. The CDR3 consists of 13 residues. Germline loops: CDR1 SGHDN, CDR2 FVKESK. V shed 10 bases and J 1 base; nucleotides not matched to a gene: 6. The CDR3 loop reads CATQTGWNTEAFF. As DNA, the CDR3 is TGTGCCACCCAGACAGGGTGGAACACTGAAGCTTTCTTT.

The V call is TRBV6-4, the J call TRBJ2-1; no definite D call. V lost 4 bases and J 6 bases, leaving 13 bases between the germline ends. Germline CDR1 is MRHNA and CDR2 is SNTAGT. This CDR3 has 14 amino acids. As DNA, the CDR3 is TGTGCCAGCAGTGCGCTAGGAACCACCAATGAGCAGTTCTTC. Translated: CASSALGTTNEQFF.

V and J are TRBV7-2 and TRBJ2-5; D gene ambiguous. The CDR3 loop spans 14 amino acids. The V gene lost 5 bases and the J gene lost 3 bases, with 13 bases spanning the gap. Per germline, CDR1 SGHTA and CDR2 FQGNSA. The CDR3, as DNA: TGTGCCAGCAGCCGACCTGCGCAGAAAGAGACCCAGTACTTC. Residues: CASSRPAQKETQYF.

V usage is TRBV12-3 or TRBV12-4 and J usage is TRBJ1-2; tentatively, D is TRBD1 (6 bases). Trimming removed 6 bases from V and 6 bases from J, with 14 bases in between. The CDR3 contains 13 residues. The CDR3 here is CASSPGQTHGYTF. CDR3 nucleotides: TGTGCCAGCAGCCCAGGACAGACTCATGGCTACACCTTC.